This T cell receptor (beta chain) was found in a study of shared clonotypes between healthy human individuals. Study information: Used for every donor were three CD4 naive, three CD4 memory, two CD8 naive and one CD8 memory plate.

Investigators divided CD4+ cells into CD45RA+ naive and CD45RA-negative memory subsets. Several immunoSEQ plates received, in even portions, the genomic DNA of each subset. Assay: immunoSEQ multiplex PCR; the TCRdb copy retains only in-frame clones and omits some. The repertoire holds millions of clones, with just over 90% as singletons. Regarding the study as a whole: Sharing across a handful of donors was seen in about 5% of naive CD4 clonotypes.

This clone was observed once. Antigen specificity is unknown. The receptor was isolated from a man between 18 and 35 years old in good health. Sequenced material: naive CD4+ T cells sorted from blood. The subset is: CD45RA+ positively selected.

CDR3 protein: CASSYSDSQIGNTIYF. The CDR3 nucleotides read TGTGCCAGCAGTTACTCGGATTCGCAGATTGGAAACACCATATATTTT. The chain uses TRBV6-5 and TRBJ1-3; D remains ambiguous. Trimming took off 0 bases at V and 3 bases at J, with 12 bases between the two ends. Germline CDR1 is MNHEY and CDR2 is SVGAGI. The CDR3 consists of 16 residues.